This TCR beta chain came from a study of blood T cell repertoires in COVID-19. Assay used: immunoSEQ multiplex PCR; TCRdb lists only in-frame clones, some missing. Of roughly 100,000 clones in the sample, around 82% were seen once. The origin of this receptor is a human donor in a cohort sampled during active or convalescent COVID-19. Material: peripheral blood.

CDR3 sequence: CATKEVSSYNSPLHF. CDR3 nucleotides: TGTGCCACAAAGGAGGTCAGCTCCTATAATTCACCCCTCCACTTT. The V call is TRBV15, the J call TRBJ1-6; D ambiguous. The CDR3 loop spans 15 amino acids. Trimming cost V 9 bases and J 0 bases, with 12 bases left between them. The V gene's germline CDR1 is LNHNV and CDR2 YYDKDF (reference sequence).